This T cell receptor (beta chain) was captured in a study of blood T cell repertoires in COVID-19. Study-wide background: The cDNA or gDNA used as material had been derived from T cells, B-cell-depleted T cells, or PBMCs.

V was clipped by 8 bases and J by 2 bases; unmatched bases: 9. This CDR3 contains 15 residues. Germline assignment: CDR1 SGHDN and CDR2 FVKESK. Sequencing used immunoSEQ multiplex PCR; TCRdb keeps in-frame clones, though not all of them. The table lists 100,000 to 150,000 clones, roughly 90% of them singletons. The chain recombines TRBV14 with TRBJ2-1; 7 bases line up with TRBD1. Sequences were obtained from peripheral blood. The receptor was isolated from a man aged 70 or older with active COVID-19. The CDR3 DNA is TGTGCCAGCCGCATCACAGGGGAAGCCTACAATGAGCAGTTCTTC. This sequence encodes CASRITGEAYNEQFF.